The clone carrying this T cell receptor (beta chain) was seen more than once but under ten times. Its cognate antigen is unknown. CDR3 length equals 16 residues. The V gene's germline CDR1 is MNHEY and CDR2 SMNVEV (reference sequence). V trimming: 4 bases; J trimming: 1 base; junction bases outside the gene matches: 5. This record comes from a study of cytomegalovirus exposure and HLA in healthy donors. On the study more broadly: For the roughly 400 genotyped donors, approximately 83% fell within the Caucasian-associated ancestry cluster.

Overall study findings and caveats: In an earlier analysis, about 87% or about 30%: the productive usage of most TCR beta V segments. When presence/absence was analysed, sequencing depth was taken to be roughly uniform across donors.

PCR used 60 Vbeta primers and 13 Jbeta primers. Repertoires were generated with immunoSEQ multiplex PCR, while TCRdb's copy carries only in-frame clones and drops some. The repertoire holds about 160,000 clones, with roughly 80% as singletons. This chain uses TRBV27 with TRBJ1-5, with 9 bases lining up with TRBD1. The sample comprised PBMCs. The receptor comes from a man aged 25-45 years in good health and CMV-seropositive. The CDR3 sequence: CASSSYRGRSNQPQHF. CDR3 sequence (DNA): TGTGCCAGCAGTTCTTACAGGGGGCGAAGCAATCAGCCCCAGCATTTT.